The subject of this entry is one T cell receptor beta chain. Survey-level immunoSEQ sequencing profiled the TCR beta repertoire. Generated by immunoSEQ multiplex PCR, the TCRdb table keeps only in-frame clones and is missing some. Of 45,000 to 55,000 clones in the sample, approximately 93% were seen once. Trimming left V 4 bases short and J 4 bases short, with 8 bases between. Germline assignment: CDR1 SGHTA and CDR2 FQGNSA. The length of the CDR3 is 13 residues. This TCR derives from a man between 35 and 55 years old with rheumatoid arthritis. This chain connects TRBV7-2 to TRBJ1-5; D gene uncertain. The sequencing sample was made of PBMCs. As DNA, the CDR3 is TGTGCCAGCAGCTCCGAGCGGAATCAGCCCCAGCATTTT. It is translated as CASSSERNQPQHF. The variable domain in full, completed from reference TRBV7-2 and TRBJ1-5, reads GAGVSQSPSNKVTEKGKDVELRCDPISGHTALYWYRQSLGQGLEFLIYFQGNSAPDKSGLPSDRFSAERTGGSVSTLTIQRTQQEDSAVYLCASSSERNQPQHFGDGTRLSIL.